Given below is one TCR beta chain in context. Its antigen is still unknown. The CDR3 has 15 residues. Germline CDR1 MNHNS, CDR2 SASEGT. The J segment lost 3 bases and the V segment lost 6 bases, leaving 9 bases of the junction unmatched. The data were taken from a study of Tregs in tolerant kidney transplant recipients. Here immunoSEQ multiplex PCR was the method, and the copy in TCRdb shows in-frame clones only, minus some. Of approximately 260,000 clones listed, roughly 80% are singletons. Points from the study as a whole: The small number of patients limits these findings pending further validation. No direct test of biological reproducibility was done here.

Unstimulated Tregs (CD4+CD25+CD127-) and CD4+CD25- non-Tregs were sorted from PBMCs. The chain couples TRBV6-1 to TRBJ2-7, with 9 bases that match TRBD1. The TCR originated in a human donor in good health. Sequencing used CD4+ T cells from blood. CDR3 loop: CASSPSDRGIYEQYF. As DNA, the CDR3 is TGTGCCAGCAGCCCCTCGGACAGGGGCATCTACGAGCAGTACTTC.